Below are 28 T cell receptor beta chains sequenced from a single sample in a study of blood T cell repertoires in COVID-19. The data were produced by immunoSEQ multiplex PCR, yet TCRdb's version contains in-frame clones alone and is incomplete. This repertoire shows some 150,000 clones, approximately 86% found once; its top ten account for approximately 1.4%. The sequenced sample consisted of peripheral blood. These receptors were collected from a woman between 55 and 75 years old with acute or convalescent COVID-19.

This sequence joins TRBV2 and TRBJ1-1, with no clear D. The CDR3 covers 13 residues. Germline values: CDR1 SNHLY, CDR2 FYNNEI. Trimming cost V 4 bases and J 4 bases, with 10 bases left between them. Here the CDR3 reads CASSGASFTEAFF. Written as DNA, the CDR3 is TGTGCCAGCAGTGGAGCGAGTTTCACTGAAGCTTTCTTT.

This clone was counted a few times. The CDR3 nucleotides are TGTGCCAGCAGTTACGCGGGGGGGGGCTCGTACGAGCAGTACTTC. Translation: CASSYAGGGSYEQYF. The rearrangement uses TRBV6-5 and TRBJ2-7, with 9 bases aligning to TRBD2. Germline CDR1 MNHEY, CDR2 SVGAGI. This CDR3 is built from 15 residues. V trimming: 2 bases; J trimming: 4 bases; junction bases outside the gene matches: 6.

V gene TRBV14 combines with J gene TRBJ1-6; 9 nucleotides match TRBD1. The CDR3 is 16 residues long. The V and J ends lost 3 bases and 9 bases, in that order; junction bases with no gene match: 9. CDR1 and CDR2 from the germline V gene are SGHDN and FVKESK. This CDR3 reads CASSHPGTGFTSPLHF. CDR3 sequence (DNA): TGTGCCAGCAGCCACCCCGGGACAGGGTTTACTTCACCCCTCCACTTT.

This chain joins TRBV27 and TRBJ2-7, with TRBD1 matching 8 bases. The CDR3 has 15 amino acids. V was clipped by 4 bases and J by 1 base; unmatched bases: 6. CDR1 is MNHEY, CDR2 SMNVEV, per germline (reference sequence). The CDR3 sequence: CASSSRDRFSYEQYF. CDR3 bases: TGTGCCAGCAGTTCACGGGACAGGTTTTCCTACGAGCAGTACTTC.

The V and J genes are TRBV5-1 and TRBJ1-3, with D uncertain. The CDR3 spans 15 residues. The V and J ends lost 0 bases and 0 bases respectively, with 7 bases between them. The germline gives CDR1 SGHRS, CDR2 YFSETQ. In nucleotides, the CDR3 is TGCGCCAGCAGCTTGGACAGCGGCTCTGGAAACACCATATATTTT. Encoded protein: CASSLDSGSGNTIYF.

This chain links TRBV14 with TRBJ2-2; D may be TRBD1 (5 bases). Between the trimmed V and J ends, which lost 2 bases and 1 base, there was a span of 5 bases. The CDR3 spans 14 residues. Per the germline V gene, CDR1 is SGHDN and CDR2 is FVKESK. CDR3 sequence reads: CASSQRGNTGELFF. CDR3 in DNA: TGTGCCAGCAGCCAAAGGGGGAACACCGGGGAGCTGTTTTTT.

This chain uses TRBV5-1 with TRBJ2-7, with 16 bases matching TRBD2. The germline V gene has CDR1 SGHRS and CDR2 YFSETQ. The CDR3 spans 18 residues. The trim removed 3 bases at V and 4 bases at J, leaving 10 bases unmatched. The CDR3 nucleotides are TGCGCCAGCAGCTCCGGGACTAGCGGGGGGGCATTTTCTTACGAGCAGTACTTC. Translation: CASSSGTSGGAFSYEQYF.

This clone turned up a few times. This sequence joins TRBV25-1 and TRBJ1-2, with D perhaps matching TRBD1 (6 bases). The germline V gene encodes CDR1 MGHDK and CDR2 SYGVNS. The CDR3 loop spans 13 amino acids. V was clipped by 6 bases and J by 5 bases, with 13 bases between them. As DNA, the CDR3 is TGTGCCAGCAGGCCACAGGGATGGTATGGCTACACCTTC. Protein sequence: CASRPQGWYGYTF.

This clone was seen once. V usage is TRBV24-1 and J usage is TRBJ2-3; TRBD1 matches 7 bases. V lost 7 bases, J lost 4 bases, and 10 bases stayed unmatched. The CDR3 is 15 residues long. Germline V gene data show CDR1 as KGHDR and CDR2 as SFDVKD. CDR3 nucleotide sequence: TGTGCCACCAGCTCCACAGGGGCCATCGCAGATACGCAGTATTTT. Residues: CATSSTGAIADTQYF.

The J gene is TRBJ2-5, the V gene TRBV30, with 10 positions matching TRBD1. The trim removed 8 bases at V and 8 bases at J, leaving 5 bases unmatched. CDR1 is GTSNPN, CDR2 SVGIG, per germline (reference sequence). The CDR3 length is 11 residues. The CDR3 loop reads CAQGQGNTQYF. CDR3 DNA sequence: TGTGCCCAGGGACAGGGGAACACCCAGTACTTC.

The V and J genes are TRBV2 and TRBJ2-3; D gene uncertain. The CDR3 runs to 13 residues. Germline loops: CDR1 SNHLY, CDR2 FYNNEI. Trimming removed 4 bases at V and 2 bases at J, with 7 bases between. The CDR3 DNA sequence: TGTGCCAGCAGTGTACGGGTCACAGATACGCAGTATTTT. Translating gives CASSVRVTDTQYF.

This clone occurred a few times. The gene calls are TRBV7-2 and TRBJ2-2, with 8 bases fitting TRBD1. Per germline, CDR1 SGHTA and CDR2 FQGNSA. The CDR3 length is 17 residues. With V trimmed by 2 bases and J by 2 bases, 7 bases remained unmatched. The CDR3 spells CASSLLGGQDNTGELFF. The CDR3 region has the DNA TGTGCCAGCAGCTTATTGGGGGGACAGGATAACACCGGGGAGCTGTTTTTT. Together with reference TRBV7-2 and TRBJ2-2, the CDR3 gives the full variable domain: GAGVSQSPSNKVTEKGKDVELRCDPISGHTALYWYRQSLGQGLEFLIYFQGNSAPDKSGLPSDRFSAERTGGSVSTLTIQRTQQEDSAVYLCASSLLGGQDNTGELFFGEGSRLTVL.

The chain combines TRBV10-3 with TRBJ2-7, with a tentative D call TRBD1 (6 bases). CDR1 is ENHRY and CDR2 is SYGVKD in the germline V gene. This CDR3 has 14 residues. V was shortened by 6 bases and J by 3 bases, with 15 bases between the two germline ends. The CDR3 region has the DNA TGTGCCATCAGCCCACAGGGAGCCCTCTACGAGCAGTACTTC. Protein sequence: CAISPQGALYEQYF.

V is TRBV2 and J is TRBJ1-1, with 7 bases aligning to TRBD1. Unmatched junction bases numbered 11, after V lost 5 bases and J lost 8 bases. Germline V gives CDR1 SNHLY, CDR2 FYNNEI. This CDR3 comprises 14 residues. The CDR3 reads CASSNTGAIREAFF. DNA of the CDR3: TGTGCCAGCAGTAATACAGGGGCAATTAGAGAAGCTTTCTTT. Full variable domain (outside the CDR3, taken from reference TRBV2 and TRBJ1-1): EPEVTQTPSHQVTQMGQEVILRCVPISNHLYFYWYRQILGQKVEFLVSFYNNEISEKSEIFDDQFSVERPDGSNFTLKIRSTKLEDSAMYFCASSNTGAIREAFFGQGTRLTVV.

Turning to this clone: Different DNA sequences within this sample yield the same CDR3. For the CDR3, the DNA is TGTGCCAGCAGCTTCCAGGGCCAGCCCCAGCATTTT. Translation: CASSFQGQPQHF. The chain links TRBV6-2 or TRBV6-3 to TRBJ1-5; possible D gene TRBD1, 5 bases. Trimming left V 6 bases short and J 7 bases short, with 10 bases between. Germline V lookup: CDR1 MNHEY, CDR2 SVGEGT. The CDR3 extends over 12 amino acids.

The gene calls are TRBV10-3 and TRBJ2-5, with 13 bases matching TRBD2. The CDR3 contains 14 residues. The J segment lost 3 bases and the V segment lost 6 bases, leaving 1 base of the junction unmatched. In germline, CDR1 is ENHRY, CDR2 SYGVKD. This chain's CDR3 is CAISTSGGEETQYF. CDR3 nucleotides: TGTGCCATCAGCACTAGCGGGGGGGAAGAGACCCAGTACTTC.

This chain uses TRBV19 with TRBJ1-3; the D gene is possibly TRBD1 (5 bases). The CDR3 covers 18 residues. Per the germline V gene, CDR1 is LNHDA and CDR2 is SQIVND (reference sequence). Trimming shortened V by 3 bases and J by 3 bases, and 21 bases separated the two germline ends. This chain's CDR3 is CASSILAGASSFGNTIYF. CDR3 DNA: TGTGCCAGTAGTATTTTAGCTGGGGCTTCTTCCTTTGGAAACACCATATATTTT.

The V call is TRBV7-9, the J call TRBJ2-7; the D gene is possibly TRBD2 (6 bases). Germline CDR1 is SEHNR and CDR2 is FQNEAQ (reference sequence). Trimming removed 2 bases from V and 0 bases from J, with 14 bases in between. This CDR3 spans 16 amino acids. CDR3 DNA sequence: TGTGCCAGCAGCTTAATCGGGGGTTCGAGCTCCTACGAGCAGTACTTC. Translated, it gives CASSLIGGSSSYEQYF.

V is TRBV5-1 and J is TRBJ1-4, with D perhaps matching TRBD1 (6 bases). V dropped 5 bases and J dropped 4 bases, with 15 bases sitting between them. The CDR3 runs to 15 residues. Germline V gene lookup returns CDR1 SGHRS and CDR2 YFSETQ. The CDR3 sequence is CASRENGGHNEKLFF. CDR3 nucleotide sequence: TGCGCCAGCAGGGAAAACGGGGGGCATAATGAAAAACTGTTTTTT.

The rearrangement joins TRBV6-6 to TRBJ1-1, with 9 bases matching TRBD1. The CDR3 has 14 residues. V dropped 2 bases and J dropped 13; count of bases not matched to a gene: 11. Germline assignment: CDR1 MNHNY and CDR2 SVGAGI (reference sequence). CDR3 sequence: CASSYADRGAPGFF. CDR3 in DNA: TGTGCCAGCAGTTACGCCGACAGGGGGGCGCCGGGTTTCTTT.

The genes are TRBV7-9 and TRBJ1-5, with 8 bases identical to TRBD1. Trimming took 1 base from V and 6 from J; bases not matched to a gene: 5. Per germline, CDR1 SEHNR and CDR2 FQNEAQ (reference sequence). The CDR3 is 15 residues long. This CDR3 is CASSLDGQGGQPQHF. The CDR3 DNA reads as TGTGCCAGCAGCTTAGACGGACAGGGCGGTCAGCCCCAGCATTTT.

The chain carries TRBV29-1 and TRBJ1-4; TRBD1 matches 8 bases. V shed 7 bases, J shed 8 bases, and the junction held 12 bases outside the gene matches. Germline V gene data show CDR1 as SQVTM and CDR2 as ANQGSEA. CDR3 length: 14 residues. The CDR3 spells CSAAGGGLMEKLFF. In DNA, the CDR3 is TGCAGCGCCGCAGGGGGCGGTTTAATGGAAAAACTGTTTTTT.

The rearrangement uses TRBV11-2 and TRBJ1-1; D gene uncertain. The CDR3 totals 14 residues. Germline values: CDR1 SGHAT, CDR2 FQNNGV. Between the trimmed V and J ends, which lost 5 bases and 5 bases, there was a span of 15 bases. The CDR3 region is CASSTTRVGTEAFF. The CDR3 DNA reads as TGTGCCAGCAGCACCACCCGGGTAGGAACTGAAGCTTTCTTT.

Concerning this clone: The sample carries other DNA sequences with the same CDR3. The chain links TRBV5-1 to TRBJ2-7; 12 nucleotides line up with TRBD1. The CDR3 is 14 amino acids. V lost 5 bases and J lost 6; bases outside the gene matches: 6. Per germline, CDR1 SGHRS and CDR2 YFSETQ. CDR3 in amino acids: CASRAGTGGAEQYF. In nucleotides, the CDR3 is TGCGCCAGCAGGGCCGGGACAGGGGGCGCCGAGCAGTACTTC.

The CDR3 reads CASSLNEGADYGYTF. In nucleotides, the CDR3 is TGTGCCAGCAGCTTAAATGAGGGGGCGGACTATGGCTACACCTTC. The chain links TRBV7-6 to TRBJ1-2, with TRBD1 matching 7 bases. This CDR3 region has 15 residues. The ends lost 2 bases at V and 3 bases at J; junction bases unmatched: 6. The germline V gene has CDR1 SGHVS and CDR2 FNYEAQ.

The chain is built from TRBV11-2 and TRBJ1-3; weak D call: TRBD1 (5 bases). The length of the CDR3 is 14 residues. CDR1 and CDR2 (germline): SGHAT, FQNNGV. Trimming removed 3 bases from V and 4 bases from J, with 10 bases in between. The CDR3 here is CASSFQGSGNTIYF. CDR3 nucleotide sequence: TGTGCCAGCAGCTTTCAGGGTTCGGGAAACACCATATATTTT.

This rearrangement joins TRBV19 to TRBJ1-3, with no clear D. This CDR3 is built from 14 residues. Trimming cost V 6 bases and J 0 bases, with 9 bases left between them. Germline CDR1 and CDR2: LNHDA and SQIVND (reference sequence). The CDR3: CASRGIASGNTIYF. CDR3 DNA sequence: TGTGCCAGTAGGGGCATCGCCTCTGGAAACACCATATATTTT.

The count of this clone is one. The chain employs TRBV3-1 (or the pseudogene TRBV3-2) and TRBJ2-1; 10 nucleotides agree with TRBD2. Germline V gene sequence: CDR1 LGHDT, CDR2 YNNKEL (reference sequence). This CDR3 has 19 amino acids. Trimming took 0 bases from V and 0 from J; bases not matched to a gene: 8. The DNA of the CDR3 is TGTGCCAGCAGCCAAGACCCGTTAGGACTAGCGGCCTCCTACAATGAGCAGTTCTTC. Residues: CASSQDPLGLAASYNEQFF.